This entry concerns a single T cell receptor beta chain. The antigen is undetermined. The data were obtained in a study of cytomegalovirus exposure and HLA in healthy donors. There are 13 residues in the CDR3. V was clipped by 4 bases and J by 7 bases; unmatched bases: 6. Germline assignment: CDR1 MNHEY and CDR2 SMNVEV (reference sequence). With 60 Vbeta and 13 Jbeta primers, the PCR was carried out. The data were produced by immunoSEQ multiplex PCR, yet TCRdb's version contains in-frame clones alone and is incomplete. Here the sample spans 250,000 or so clones, 81% being singletons. Study conclusions and caveats: Using a false discovery rate of 0.05, a later analysis showed that some 16,000 TCR beta sequences were associated with HLA alleles. Most of the TCR beta V segments (in an earlier analysis) were productive either about 87% or about 30% of the time. CMV serostatus was the only recorded immune exposure for donors. Follow-up analysis found HLA locus-dependent TCR association rates, highest for DRB1 and lowest for HLA-C.

This chain connects TRBV27 to TRBJ2-7; TRBD1 matches 8 bases. Input material: PBMCs. The receptor's source is an older woman in good health and CMV-seropositive. CDR3 amino acids: CASSSSWDREQYF. The CDR3 nucleotides read TGTGCCAGCAGTTCTAGCTGGGACAGGGAGCAGTACTTC.